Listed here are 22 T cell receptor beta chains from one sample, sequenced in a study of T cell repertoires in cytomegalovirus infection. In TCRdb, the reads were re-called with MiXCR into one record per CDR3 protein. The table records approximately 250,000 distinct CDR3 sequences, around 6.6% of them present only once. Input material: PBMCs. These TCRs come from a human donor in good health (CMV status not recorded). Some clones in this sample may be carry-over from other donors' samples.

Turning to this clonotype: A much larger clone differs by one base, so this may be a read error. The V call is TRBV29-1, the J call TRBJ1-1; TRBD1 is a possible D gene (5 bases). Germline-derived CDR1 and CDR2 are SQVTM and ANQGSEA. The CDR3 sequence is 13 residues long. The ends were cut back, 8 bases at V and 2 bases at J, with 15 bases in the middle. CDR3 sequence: CSIGGRENTEAFF. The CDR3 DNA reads TGCAGCATTGGCGGCAGGGAAAACACTGAAGCTTTCTTT.

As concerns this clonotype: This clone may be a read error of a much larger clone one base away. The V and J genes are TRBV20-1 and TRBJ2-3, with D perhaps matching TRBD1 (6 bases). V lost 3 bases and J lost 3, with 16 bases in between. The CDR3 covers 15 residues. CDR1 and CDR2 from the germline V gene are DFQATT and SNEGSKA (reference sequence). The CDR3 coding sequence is TGCAGTGCTAGTGGGGCAGGGGATCGAACAGATACGCAGTATTTT. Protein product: CSASGAGDRTDTQYF.

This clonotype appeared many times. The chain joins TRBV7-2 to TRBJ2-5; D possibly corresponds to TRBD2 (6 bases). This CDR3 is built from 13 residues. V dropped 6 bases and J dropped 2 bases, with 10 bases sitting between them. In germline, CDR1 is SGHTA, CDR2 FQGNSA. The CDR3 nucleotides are TGTGCCAGCAGGTGGGCGGGGCAAGAGACCCAGTACTTC. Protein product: CASRWAGQETQYF.

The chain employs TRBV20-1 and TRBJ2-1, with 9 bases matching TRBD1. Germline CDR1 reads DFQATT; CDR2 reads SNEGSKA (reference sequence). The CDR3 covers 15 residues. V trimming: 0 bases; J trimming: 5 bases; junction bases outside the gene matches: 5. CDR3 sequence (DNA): TGCAGTGCTAGAGATGGTGGGACAGGGAACAATGAGCAGTTCTTC. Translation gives CSARDGGTGNNEQFF.

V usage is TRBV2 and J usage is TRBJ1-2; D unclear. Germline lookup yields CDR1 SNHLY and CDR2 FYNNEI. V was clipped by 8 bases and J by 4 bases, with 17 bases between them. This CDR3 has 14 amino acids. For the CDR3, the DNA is TGTGCCAGCTGTGTAGTTGAGGGAGGCTATGGCTACACCTTC. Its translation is CASCVVEGGYGYTF.

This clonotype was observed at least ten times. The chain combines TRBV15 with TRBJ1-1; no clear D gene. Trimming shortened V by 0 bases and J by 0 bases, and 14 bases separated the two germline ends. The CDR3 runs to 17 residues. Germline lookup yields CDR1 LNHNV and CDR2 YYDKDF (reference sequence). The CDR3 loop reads CATSRDTAFGVNTEAFF. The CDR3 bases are TGTGCCACCAGCAGAGATACGGCATTTGGGGTGAACACTGAAGCTTTCTTT. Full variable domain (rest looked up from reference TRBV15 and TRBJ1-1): DAMVIQNPRYQVTQFGKPVTLSCSQTLNHNVMYWYQQKSSQAPKLLFHYYDKDFNNEADTPDNFQSRRPNTSFCFLDIRSPGLGDTAMYLCATSRDTAFGVNTEAFFGQGTRLTVV.

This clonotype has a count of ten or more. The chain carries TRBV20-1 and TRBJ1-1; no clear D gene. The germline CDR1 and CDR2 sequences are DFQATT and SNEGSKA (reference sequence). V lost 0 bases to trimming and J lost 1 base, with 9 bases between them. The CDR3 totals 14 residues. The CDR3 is CSARDKTGNTEAFF. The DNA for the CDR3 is TGCAGTGCTAGAGACAAGACGGGGAACACTGAAGCTTTCTTT.

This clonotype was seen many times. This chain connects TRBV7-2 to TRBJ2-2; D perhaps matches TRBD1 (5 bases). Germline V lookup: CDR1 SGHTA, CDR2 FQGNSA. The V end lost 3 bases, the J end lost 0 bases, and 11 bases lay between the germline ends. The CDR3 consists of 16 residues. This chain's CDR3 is CASSLKSGTNTGELFF. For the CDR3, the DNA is TGTGCCAGCAGCTTGAAATCAGGGACGAACACCGGGGAGCTGTTTTTT.

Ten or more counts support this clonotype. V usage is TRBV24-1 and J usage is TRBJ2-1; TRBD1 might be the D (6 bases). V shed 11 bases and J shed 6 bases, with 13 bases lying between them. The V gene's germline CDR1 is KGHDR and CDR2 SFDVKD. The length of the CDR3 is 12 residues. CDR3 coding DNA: TGTGCCATCCAGGGGTCGGGCAATGAGCAGTTCTTC. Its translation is CAIQGSGNEQFF.

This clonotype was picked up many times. The CDR3 region is CASSLTGEQFF. In nucleotides, the CDR3 is TGCGCCAGCAGCCTGACGGGTGAGCAGTTCTTC. The V and J genes are TRBV5-1 and TRBJ2-1; D ambiguous. The V gene lost 4 bases and the J gene lost 9 bases, with 8 bases spanning the gap. Germline V gene sequence: CDR1 SGHRS, CDR2 YFSETQ. The CDR3 spans 11 residues.

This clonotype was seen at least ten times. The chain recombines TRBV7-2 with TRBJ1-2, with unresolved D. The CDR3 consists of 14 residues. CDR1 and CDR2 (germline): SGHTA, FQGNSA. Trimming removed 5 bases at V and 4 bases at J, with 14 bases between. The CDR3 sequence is CASSPGRDPYGYTF. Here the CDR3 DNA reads TGTGCCAGCAGCCCCGGGAGGGATCCCTATGGCTACACCTTC.

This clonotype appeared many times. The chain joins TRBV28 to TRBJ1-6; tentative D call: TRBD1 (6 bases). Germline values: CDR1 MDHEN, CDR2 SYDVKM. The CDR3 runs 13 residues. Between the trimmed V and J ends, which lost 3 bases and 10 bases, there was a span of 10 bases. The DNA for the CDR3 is TGTGCCAGCAGTTTCAGGGGCAGGTCACCCCTCCACTTT. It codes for CASSFRGRSPLHF.

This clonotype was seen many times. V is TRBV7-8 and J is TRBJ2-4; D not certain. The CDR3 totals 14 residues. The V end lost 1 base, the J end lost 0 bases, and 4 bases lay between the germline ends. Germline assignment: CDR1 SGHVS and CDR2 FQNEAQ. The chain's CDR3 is CASSLVGAKNIQYF. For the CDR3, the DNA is TGTGCCAGCAGCTTAGTCGGAGCCAAAAACATTCAGTACTTC. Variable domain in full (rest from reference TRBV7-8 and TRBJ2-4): GAGVSQSPRYKVAKRGQDVALRCDPISGHVSLFWYQQALGQGPEFLTYFQNEAQLDKSGLPSDRFFAERPEGSVSTLKIQRTQQEDSAVYLCASSLVGAKNIQYFGAGTRLSVL.

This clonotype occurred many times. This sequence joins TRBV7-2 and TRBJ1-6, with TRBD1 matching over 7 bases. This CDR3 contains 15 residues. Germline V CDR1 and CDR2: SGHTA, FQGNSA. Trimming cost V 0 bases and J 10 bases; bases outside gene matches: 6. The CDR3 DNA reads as TGTGCCAGCAGCTTAGCCCTAGACAGGGCATCACCCCTCCACTTT. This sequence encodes CASSLALDRASPLHF.

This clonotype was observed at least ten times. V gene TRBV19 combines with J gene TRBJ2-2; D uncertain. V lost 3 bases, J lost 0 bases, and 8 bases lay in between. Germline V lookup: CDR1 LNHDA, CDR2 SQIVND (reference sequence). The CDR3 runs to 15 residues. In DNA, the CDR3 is TGTGCCAGTAGTATCTCGGCTTCGAACACCGGGGAGCTGTTTTTT. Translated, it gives CASSISASNTGELFF.

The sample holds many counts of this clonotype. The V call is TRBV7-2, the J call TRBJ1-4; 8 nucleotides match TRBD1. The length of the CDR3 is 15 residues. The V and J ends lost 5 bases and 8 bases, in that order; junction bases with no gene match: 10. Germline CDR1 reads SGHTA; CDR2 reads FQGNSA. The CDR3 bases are TGTGCCAGCAGCACCACGACAGGGGTCCGGGAAAAACTGTTTTTT. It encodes CASSTTTGVREKLFF.

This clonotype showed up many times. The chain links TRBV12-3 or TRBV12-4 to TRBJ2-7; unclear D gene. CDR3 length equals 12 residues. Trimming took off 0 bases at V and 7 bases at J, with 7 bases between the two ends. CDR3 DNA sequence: TGTGCCAGCAGTTTAGCTATAACAGAGCAGTACTTC. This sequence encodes CASSLAITEQYF.

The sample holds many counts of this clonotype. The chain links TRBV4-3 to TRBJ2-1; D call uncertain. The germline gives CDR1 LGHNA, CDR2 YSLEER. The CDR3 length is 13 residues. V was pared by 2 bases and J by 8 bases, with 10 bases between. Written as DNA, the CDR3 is TGCGCCAGCAGCCAACCCCTCGGTCATGAGCAGTTCTTC. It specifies CASSQPLGHEQFF.

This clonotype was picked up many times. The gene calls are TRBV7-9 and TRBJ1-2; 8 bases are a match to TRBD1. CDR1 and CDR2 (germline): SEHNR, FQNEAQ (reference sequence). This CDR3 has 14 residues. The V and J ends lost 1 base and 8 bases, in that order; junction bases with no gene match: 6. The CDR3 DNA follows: TGTGCCAGCAGCTTAGAGGCAGGGGGCGGCGGCTACACCTTC. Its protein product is CASSLEAGGGGYTF. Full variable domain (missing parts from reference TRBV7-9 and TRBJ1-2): DTGVSQNPRHKITKRGQNVTFRCDPISEHNRLYWYRQTLGQGPEFLTYFQNEAQLEKSRLLSDRFSAERPKGSFSTLEIQRTEQGDSAMYLCASSLEAGGGGYTFGSGTRLTVV.

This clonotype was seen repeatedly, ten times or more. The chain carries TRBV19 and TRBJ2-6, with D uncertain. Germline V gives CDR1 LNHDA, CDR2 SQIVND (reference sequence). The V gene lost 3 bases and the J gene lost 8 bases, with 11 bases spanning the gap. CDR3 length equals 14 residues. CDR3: CASSISIGPNVLTF. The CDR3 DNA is TGTGCCAGTAGTATCTCAATCGGGCCCAACGTCCTGACTTTC.

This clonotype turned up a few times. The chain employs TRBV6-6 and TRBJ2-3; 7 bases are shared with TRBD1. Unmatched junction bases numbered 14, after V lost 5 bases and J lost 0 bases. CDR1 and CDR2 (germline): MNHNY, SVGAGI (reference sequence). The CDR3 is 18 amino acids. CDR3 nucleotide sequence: TGTGCCAGCAGTAGTACAGGGGCCTTTCTCTCTAGCACAGATACGCAGTATTTT. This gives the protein CASSSTGAFLSSTDTQYF.

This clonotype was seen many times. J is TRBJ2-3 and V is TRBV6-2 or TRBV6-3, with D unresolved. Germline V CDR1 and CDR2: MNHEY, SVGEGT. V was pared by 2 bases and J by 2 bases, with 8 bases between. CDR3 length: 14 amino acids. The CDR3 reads CASSYPGATDTQYF. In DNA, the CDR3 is TGTGCCAGCAGTTACCCAGGAGCCACAGATACGCAGTATTTT.